Below, 18 T cell receptor beta chains from the same sample are listed, as sequenced in a study of cytomegalovirus exposure and HLA in healthy donors. The PCR made use of 60 Vbeta and 13 Jbeta primers. Generated by immunoSEQ multiplex PCR, the TCRdb table keeps only in-frame clones and is missing some. The data contain over 120,000 clones, approximately 80% of them singletons. The sequenced material came from PBMCs. The receptors originated from a man aged 50 to 59 in good health and CMV-seronegative.

This chain joins TRBV5-1 and TRBJ2-7; 9 bases line up with TRBD1. The CDR3 is made up of 14 amino acids. V shed 4 bases and J 4 bases; nucleotides not matched to a gene: 6. The V gene's germline CDR1 is SGHRS and CDR2 YFSETQ. The CDR3 bases are TGCGCCAGCAGCCCGGGGGACAGGGCTTACGAGCAGTACTTC. It codes for CASSPGDRAYEQYF.

This chain links TRBV9 with TRBJ2-7; TRBD2 agrees at 9 bases. J gave up 2 bases and V 4 bases, and 7 bases lay outside the gene matches. The germline V gene encodes CDR1 SGDLS and CDR2 YYNGEE. The CDR3 totals 15 residues. The CDR3 coding sequence is TGTGCCAGCAGCTCCGGACTAGCGCGACCCTACGAGCAGTACTTC. Its protein product is CASSSGLARPYEQYF.

The chain carries TRBV4-1 and TRBJ1-2; perhaps TRBD1 as D (6 bases). Germline V lookup: CDR1 MGHRA, CDR2 YSYEKL. V lost 0 bases and J 2 bases, leaving 19 bases between the germline ends. The CDR3 has 18 amino acids. The CDR3 is CASSQDVSGAALNYGYTF. For the CDR3, the DNA is TGCGCCAGCAGCCAAGATGTTTCAGGGGCAGCTCTCAACTATGGCTACACCTTC.

This clone was detected once. The chain employs TRBV27 and TRBJ1-2; 10 nucleotides align to TRBD1. Germline trimming cut 7 bases from V and 2 bases from J; bases unmatched to any gene: 4. The V gene's germline CDR1 is MNHEY and CDR2 SMNVEV (reference sequence). The CDR3 loop spans 14 amino acids. For the CDR3, the DNA is TGTGCCAGCAACCCGGGACAGGGGAACTATGGCTACACCTTC. Its protein is CASNPGQGNYGYTF.

V and J are TRBV7-9 and TRBJ2-1; the D gene is possibly TRBD2 (7 bases). The V end lost 5 bases, the J end lost 7 bases, and 18 bases lay between the germline ends. Per germline, CDR1 SEHNR and CDR2 FQNEAQ (reference sequence). The CDR3 loop spans 15 amino acids. CDR3 in amino acids: CASSVGWGGGNEQFF. The CDR3 nucleotides are TGTGCCAGCAGCGTAGGCTGGGGGGGCGGGAATGAGCAGTTCTTC.

This clone was recorded once. V usage is TRBV10-3 and J usage is TRBJ1-6, with 10 bases that match TRBD1. The CDR3 has 16 amino acids. The ends lost 6 bases at V and 10 bases at J; junction bases unmatched: 12. From germline, CDR1 is ENHRY and CDR2 SYGVKD. The CDR3 nucleotides read TGTGCCATCAGCCCCGCGGGACAGGGGATTCGGTCACCCCTCCACTTT. Residues: CAISPAGQGIRSPLHF.

This chain uses TRBV2 with TRBJ2-1; a weak D match, TRBD2 (6 bases). This CDR3 has 14 residues. V was clipped by 2 bases and J by 12 bases, with 17 bases between them. Germline V gives CDR1 SNHLY, CDR2 FYNNEI. The CDR3 reads CASSERLASPAQFF. The CDR3 DNA reads as TGTGCCAGCAGTGAACGGCTAGCGTCGCCTGCGCAGTTCTTC.

In its sample, this clone was seen a few times. This sample also contains other DNA sequences that code for the same CDR3. The chain couples TRBV6-5 to TRBJ2-2; 8 bases align to TRBD1. This CDR3 contains 15 residues. After removal of 5 bases from V and 5 bases from J, the junction contained 7 bases not matched to a gene. Germline assignment: CDR1 MNHEY and CDR2 SVGAGI. The chain's CDR3 is CASSQGQGRTGELFF. As DNA, the CDR3 is TGTGCCAGCAGTCAAGGACAGGGTCGGACCGGGGAGCTGTTTTTT.

The chain couples TRBV18 to TRBJ1-5, with TRBD1 matching 8 bases. Germline assignment: CDR1 KGHSH and CDR2 LQKENI. V lost 2 bases, J lost 9 bases, and 6 bases stayed unmatched. CDR3 length equals 14 residues. CDR3 protein: CASSPDRGMMPQHF. In DNA form, the CDR3 reads TGTGCCAGCTCACCAGACAGGGGTATGATGCCCCAGCATTTT. Combining the CDR3 with reference TRBV18 and TRBJ1-5 gives the whole variable domain NAGVMQNPRHLVRRRGQEARLRCSPMKGHSHVYWYRQLPEEGLKFMVYLQKENIIDESGMPKERFSAEFPKEGPSILRIQQVVRGDSAAYFCASSPDRGMMPQHFGDGTRLSIL.

This chain connects TRBV28 to TRBJ1-2, with unresolved D. CDR3 length equals 14 residues. Looked up from germline, CDR1 is MDHEN and CDR2 is SYDVKM. The V end lost 8 bases, the J end lost 1 base, and 14 bases lay between the germline ends. The CDR3 loop reads CASGWTWDNYGYTF. DNA for the CDR3: TGTGCCAGCGGGTGGACTTGGGATAACTATGGCTACACCTTC.

This sequence joins TRBV7-9 and TRBJ2-3, with unresolved D. This CDR3 spans 15 amino acids. V lost 4 bases and J lost 3, with 14 bases in between. Germline CDR1 is SEHNR and CDR2 is FQNEAQ (reference sequence). Here the CDR3 reads CASSSLFAATDTQYF. CDR3 nucleotide sequence: TGTGCCAGCAGCTCCCTTTTCGCGGCGACAGATACGCAGTATTTT.

The genes are TRBV5-1 and TRBJ1-2; 9 nucleotides match TRBD1. Germline CDR1 reads SGHRS; CDR2 reads YFSETQ. Trimming removed 4 bases from V and 8 bases from J; junction bases left unmatched: 12. The CDR3 contains 15 residues. CDR3 sequence reads: CASSLTGGDTGGYTF. The CDR3 DNA reads TGCGCCAGCAGCCTAACAGGGGGCGATACCGGGGGCTACACCTTC.

The rearrangement links TRBV27 to TRBJ1-5, with D tentatively TRBD1 (5 bases). The CDR3 is 16 amino acids. Trimming pared 5 bases from V and 2 bases from J, leaving 16 bases between. CDR1 is MNHEY and CDR2 is SMNVEV in the germline V gene (reference sequence). In DNA, the CDR3 is TGTGCCAGCAGTCTTGGGGGGGGTATTGGCAATCAGCCCCAGCATTTT. Its protein is CASSLGGGIGNQPQHF.

The chain recombines TRBV5-6 with TRBJ2-5; D possibly corresponds to TRBD1 (6 bases). CDR1 SGHDT and CDR2 YYEEEE come from the germline V gene. V was cut by 5 bases and J by 4 bases, with 15 bases left in between. The CDR3 consists of 14 residues. The CDR3, as DNA: TGTGCCAGCAGACCTACAGGGATCAGAGAGACCCAGTACTTC. This translates into CASRPTGIRETQYF. Full variable domain (remainder filled in from reference TRBV5-6 and TRBJ2-5): DAGVTQSPTHLIKTRGQQVTLRCSPKSGHDTVSWYQQALGQGPQFIFQYYEEEERQRGNFPDRFSGHQFPNYSSELNVNALLLGDSALYLCASRPTGIRETQYFGPGTRLLVL.

V and J are TRBV20-1 and TRBJ2-7, with 8 nucleotides matching TRBD1. CDR3 length equals 11 residues. V shed 4 bases and J 9 bases; nucleotides not matched to a gene: 5. The germline CDR1 and CDR2 sequences are DFQATT and SNEGSKA (reference sequence). CDR3 residues: CSATDRVLQYF. CDR3 sequence (DNA): TGCAGTGCTACGGACAGGGTGTTGCAGTACTTC.

The rearrangement uses TRBV5-1 and TRBJ1-1; tentatively, D is TRBD1 (5 bases). Germline assignment: CDR1 SGHRS and CDR2 YFSETQ. V lost 2 bases and J 1 base, leaving 6 bases between the germline ends. The CDR3 spans 13 residues. For the CDR3, the DNA is TGCGCCAGCAGCTTTGGACAGAACACTGAAGCTTTCTTT. Translated: CASSFGQNTEAFF.

This chain connects TRBV29-1 to TRBJ1-1; 7 nucleotides line up with TRBD1. The CDR3 is 14 amino acids. V trimming: 4 bases; J trimming: 3 bases; junction bases outside the gene matches: 8. Germline CDR1 SQVTM, CDR2 ANQGSEA. In nucleotides, the CDR3 is TGCAGCGTTGCAGGGGGACTGATGGACACTGAAGCTTTCTTT. It is translated as CSVAGGLMDTEAFF. Based on the CDR3 plus reference TRBV29-1 and TRBJ1-1, the full variable domain is SAVISQKPSRDICQRGTSLTIQCQVDSQVTMMFWYRQQPGQSLTLIATANQGSEATYESGFVIDKFPISRPNLTFSTLTVSNMSPEDSSIYLCSVAGGLMDTEAFFGQGTRLTVV.

The chain employs TRBV27 and TRBJ1-1; no clear D. The V and J ends lost 4 bases and 0 bases respectively, with 15 bases between them. The CDR3 is 16 residues long. The V gene's germline CDR1 is MNHEY and CDR2 SMNVEV (reference sequence). CDR3 in DNA: TGTGCCAGCAGTTCCCCCGGAGCGAGAATGAACACTGAAGCTTTCTTT. Its protein product is CASSSPGARMNTEAFF.